This TCR beta chain is from a study of PD-L1 blockade in urothelial cancer. About the study: Researchers looked at the blood 3 weeks (second dose) and 6 weeks after treatment began.

The table came from immunoSEQ multiplex PCR; TCRdb's copy has only in-frame clones and leaves some out. Of tens of thousands of clones in the sample, around 90% were seen once. This CDR3 spans 16 amino acids. Trimming left V 4 bases short and J 5 bases short, with 17 bases between. CDR1 and CDR2 (germline): MNHEY, SMNVEV (reference sequence). Noted time point: peripheral blood 6 weeks after treatment start. Patients in the study were battling locally advanced or metastatic urothelial carcinoma. Sequenced material: PBMCs, taken around atezolizumab (anti-PD-L1) treatment. The chain is built from TRBV27 and TRBJ2-2, with D uncertain. This clonotype was sampled from a woman older than 75 with urothelial cancer. The CDR3, as DNA: TGTGCCAGCAGTTCATATGCCCCTCTAAGAACCGGGGAGCTGTTTTTT. Residues: CASSSYAPLRTGELFF.